This is a list of T cell receptor beta chains from one sample in a study of low-dose radiotherapy and immunotherapy resistance in tumors. TCRdb re-called the reads through MiXCR, storing one row per CDR3 protein. The table includes 85,000 to 95,000 distinct CDR3 sequences, more than 7.5% detected once. This specimen consisted of PBMCs, obtained before treatment. These receptors were obtained from a male donor with prostate cancer. Each CDR3 is given with its conserved first and last residue. A D gene is named only where the DNA matches it firmly. For some rows the clone size is stated as once, few or many, or as a class when expanded; others skip it.

TRBV27	NA	many	TRBJ1-4	CASSYNGLANEKLFF	TGTGCCAGCAGTTATAACGGGTTGGCTAATGAAAAACTGTTTTTT
TRBV7-2	NA	many	TRBJ2-3	CASSLGADTQYF	TGTGCCAGCAGCTTGGGGGCGGATACGCAGTATTTT
TRBV30	NA	many	TRBJ1-5	CAWSPYGAEYRPQHF	TGTGCCTGGAGTCCATATGGGGCGGAGTATCGGCCCCAGCATTTT
TRBV16	TRBD1	many	TRBJ1-2	CASSHLADRANYGYTF	TGTGCCAGCAGCCATTTGGCGGACAGGGCGAACTATGGCTACACCTTC
TRBV6-2/TRBV6-3	NA	many	TRBJ1-1	CASNNLQGEYTEAFF	TGTGCCAGCAACAATCTACAGGGTGAGTACACTGAAGCTTTCTTT
TRBV28	NA	many	TRBJ1-1	CASSLRETEAFF	TGTGCCAGCAGTTTACGAGAGACTGAAGCTTTCTTT
TRBV27	TRBD2	many	TRBJ2-3	CASSSTSGRASGTDTQYF	TGTGCCAGCAGTTCGACTAGCGGGAGGGCATCTGGCACAGATACGCAGTATTTT
TRBV3-1	NA	many	TRBJ1-2	CASSQFQGDGYTF	TGTGCCAGCAGCCAATTTCAGGGTGATGGCTACACCTTC
TRBV2	NA	many	TRBJ1-5	CASSVGGLQHF	TGTGCCAGCAGTGTCGGAGGGCTGCAGCATTTT
TRBV7-2	NA	NA	TRBJ1-2	CASSPTLGGNYGYTF	TGTGCCAGCAGTCCCACCCTGGGGGGGAACTATGGCTACACCTTC
TRBV10-3	TRBD2	many	TRBJ2-3	CAPSSGSKTDTQYF	TGTGCCCCATCTAGCGGGAGCAAGACAGATACGCAGTATTTT
TRBV12-3/TRBV12-4	NA	few	TRBJ1-3	CASSLDQTGSGNTIYF	TGTGCCAGCAGTTTGGACCAAACAGGGTCTGGAAACACCATATATTTT
TRBV28	TRBD1	many	TRBJ1-2	CASSSGQGNYGYTF	TGTGCCAGCAGTTCCGGACAGGGAAACTATGGCTACACCTTC
TRBV19	NA	many	TRBJ1-4	CASRTNGGTGEKLFF	TGTGCCAGTAGGACAAACGGGGGCACAGGGGAAAAACTGTTTTTT
TRBV28	TRBD2	many	TRBJ2-5	CASRSRLAVDGETQYF	TGTGCCAGCAGGTCCCGACTAGCAGTCGACGGAGAGACCCAGTACTTC
TRBV5-1	NA	few	TRBJ2-7	CASSLASASYEQYF	TGCGCCAGCAGCTTGGCCTCGGCCTCGTACGAGCAGTACTTC
TRBV7-2	NA	many	TRBJ1-6	CASTWTVDNSPLHF	TGTGCCAGCACCTGGACGGTCGATAATTCACCCCTCCACTTT
TRBV5-1	NA	few	TRBJ1-1	CASNVDRNTEAFF	TGCGCCAGCAACGTGGACAGGAACACTGAAGCTTTCTTT
TRBV5-5	TRBD2	many	TRBJ2-1	CASSWTSGSFEQFF	TGTGCCAGCAGTTGGACTAGCGGGAGTTTTGAGCAGTTCTTC
TRBV19	NA	many	TRBJ2-1	CASSTGFTYNEQFF	TGTGCCAGTAGTACGGGATTCACCTACAATGAGCAGTTCTTC
TRBV4-3	TRBD2	many	TRBJ2-3	CASSQGLALAGEDTQYF	TGCGCCAGCAGCCAAGGTCTCGCTCTAGCGGGAGAAGATACGCAGTATTTT
TRBV14	NA	many	TRBJ2-7	CASSLGSPYEQYF	TGTGCCAGCAGCCTGGGGAGCCCCTACGAGCAGTACTTC
TRBV4-3	NA	many	TRBJ2-7	CASSLTTGGAYEQYF	TGCGCCAGCAGCCTTACCACAGGGGGGGCTTACGAGCAGTACTTC
TRBV19	NA	many	TRBJ2-3	CASSHLDSGQDTQYF	TGTGCCAGTAGTCATCTCGACTCCGGGCAAGATACGCAGTATTTT
TRBV14	NA	many	TRBJ2-2	CASSHLGSTGELFF	TGTGCCAGCAGCCACCTCGGATCCACCGGGGAGCTGTTTTTT
TRBV11-2	TRBD1	many	TRBJ2-4	CASSLRRDRGNIQYF	TGTGCCAGCAGCTTACGCCGGGACAGGGGCAACATTCAGTACTTC
TRBV7-2	TRBD1	NA	TRBJ2-1	CASSLGQGISYNEQFF	TGTGCCAGCAGCTTAGGACAGGGTATCTCCTACAATGAGCAGTTCTTC
TRBV2	TRBD1	many	TRBJ1-2	CASSEGGTVYGYTF	TGTGCCAGCAGTGAAGGGGGGACAGTCTATGGCTACACCTTC
TRBV7-2	NA	many	TRBJ2-1	CASIDGLVRFF	TGTGCCAGCATCGACGGACTTGTCCGGTTCTTC
TRBV5-1	NA	many	TRBJ1-5	CASSRDSNQPQHF	TGTGCCAGCAGCAGGGACAGCAATCAGCCCCAGCATTTT
TRBV5-1	NA	NA	TRBJ2-5	CASSLGGPQETQYF	TGCGCCAGCAGCTTGGGAGGTCCGCAAGAGACCCAGTACTTC
TRBV15	NA	many	TRBJ2-4	CATSSEAGIQYF	TGTGCCACCAGCAGTGAGGCCGGCATTCAGTACTTC
TRBV12-3/TRBV12-4	NA	few	TRBJ2-1	CASGTLLRDGNEQFF	TGTGCCAGCGGGACTCTCTTGCGGGATGGGAATGAGCAGTTCTTC
TRBV30	NA	many	TRBJ1-2	CAWEYGTSDGYTF	TGTGCCTGGGAATACGGGACTTCGGATGGCTACACCTTC
TRBV7-2	NA	many	TRBJ1-6	CASSSQGNDSPLHF	TGTGCCAGCAGCTCCCAGGGGAACGATTCACCCCTCCACTTT
TRBV7-6	NA	many	TRBJ1-1	CASSLSTGSSVGTEAFF	TGTGCCAGCAGCTTATCGACAGGTTCCTCGGTCGGCACTGAAGCTTTCTTT
TRBV19	TRBD2	many	TRBJ2-7	CASSIGLAVSYEQYF	TGTGCCAGTAGTATTGGGCTAGCGGTCTCCTACGAGCAGTACTTC
TRBV4-1	TRBD2	many	TRBJ2-3	CASSQSSGRADTQYF	TGCGCCAGCAGCCAATCTAGCGGGAGGGCAGATACGCAGTATTTT
TRBV7-6	NA	many	TRBJ2-5	CASSLGSESGTQYF	TGTGCCAGCAGCTTAGGGTCCGAGAGCGGGACCCAGTACTTC
TRBV4-1	NA	few	TRBJ2-1	CASSAQTGAGHEQFF	TGCGCCAGCAGCGCGCAGACAGGCGCCGGCCATGAGCAGTTCTTC
TRBV5-1	NA	many	TRBJ2-3	CASRHSTGTDTQYF	TGCGCCAGCCGACACTCGACAGGCACAGATACGCAGTATTTT
TRBV6-1	TRBD1	many	TRBJ2-1	CASTRQGDGEQFF	TGTGCCAGCACCAGACAGGGGGACGGTGAGCAGTTCTTC
TRBV11-3	NA	many	TRBJ2-2	CASSLHGQGPGELFF	TGTGCCAGCAGCTTACACGGGCAAGGGCCCGGGGAGCTGTTTTTT
TRBV30	NA	many	TRBJ1-5	CAWSAQQYSNQPQHF	TGTGCCTGGAGTGCACAGCAGTATAGCAATCAGCCCCAGCATTTT
TRBV30	NA	many	TRBJ2-1	CAWSVGSGLGNEQFF	TGTGCCTGGAGTGTAGGGTCGGGGTTGGGGAATGAGCAGTTCTTC
TRBV5-4	TRBD2	many	TRBJ2-1	CASSLQRLAIHNEQFF	TGTGCCAGCAGCTTGCAGAGACTAGCTATCCACAATGAGCAGTTCTTC